The following is a T cell receptor (beta chain) sequence with its context. Its antigen remains unidentified. The CDR3 length is 13 residues. V was clipped by 8 bases and J by 0 bases, with 10 bases between them. The germline V gene encodes CDR1 LNHDA and CDR2 SQIVND (reference sequence). Assay: immunoSEQ multiplex PCR; the TCRdb copy retains only in-frame clones and omits some. Here the sample spans tens of thousands of clones, approximately 86% being singletons. The data are from a study of T cells in localized non-small cell lung cancer. Study-level results: Adjacent uninvolved lung had the highest clonality, suggesting focused antigen responses. Appearance in adjacent lung was seen for a median about 59 of the top 100 tumor clones.

This specimen consisted of peripheral blood, obtained before any cancer treatment. The chain combines TRBV19 with TRBJ1-1; the D gene is possibly TRBD1 (5 bases). The clonotype was recovered from a man aged 18 to 49 with stage I lung adenocarcinoma. In DNA form, the CDR3 reads TGTGCCAGTTCCGACAGCATGAACACTGAAGCTTTCTTT. It is translated as CASSDSMNTEAFF.